The 25 T cell receptor beta chains below come from one sample, sequenced in a study of cytomegalovirus exposure and HLA in healthy donors. The PCR employed 60 Vbeta primers together with 13 Jbeta primers. Profiled with immunoSEQ multiplex PCR; TCRdb holds only in-frame clones, not every one. Here the sample spans about 170,000 clones, under 90% being singletons. Sample: PBMCs. All receptors derive from a man between 18 and 35 years old in good health and CMV-seronegative.

V is TRBV30 and J is TRBJ2-7, with 7 bases identical to TRBD2. Losses at the gene ends were 3 bases for V and 5 bases for J; bases not matched to a gene: 4. This CDR3 has 12 residues. Germline V gives CDR1 GTSNPN, CDR2 SVGIG (reference sequence). The CDR3 bases are TGTGCCTGGAGCCACGGGAGGAACGAGCAGTACTTC. Protein product: CAWSHGRNEQYF.

This chain links TRBV11-3 with TRBJ2-1; D unclear. Trimming removed 1 base at V and 8 bases at J, with 9 bases between. This CDR3 has 13 residues. Germline assignment: CDR1 SGHNT and CDR2 YENEEA. The CDR3, as DNA: TGTGCCAGCAGCTTAGGCATTGCAGATGAGCAGTTCTTC. It codes for CASSLGIADEQFF. The variable domain in full, with the rest retrieved from reference TRBV11-3 and TRBJ2-1, is EAGVVQSPRYKIIEKKQPVAFWCNPISGHNTLYWYLQNLGQGPELLIRYENEEAVDDSQLPKDRFSAERLKGVDSTLKIQPAELGDSAVYLCASSLGIADEQFFGPGTRLTVL.

The gene calls are TRBV6-5 and TRBJ2-7; no reliable D call. V was trimmed by 0 bases and J by 5 bases, leaving 8 bases between them. Germline CDR1 MNHEY, CDR2 SVGAGI. The CDR3 loop spans 13 amino acids. The CDR3 spells CASSYSLPDEQYF. For the CDR3, the DNA is TGTGCCAGCAGTTACTCGTTACCGGACGAGCAGTACTTC.

The V gene is TRBV9, the J gene TRBJ2-3; 11 bases align to TRBD2. Germline values: CDR1 SGDLS, CDR2 YYNGEE. The CDR3 is made up of 15 amino acids. The J segment lost 2 bases and the V segment lost 5 bases, leaving 4 bases of the junction unmatched. CDR3 protein: CASSSGRENTDTQYF. DNA of the CDR3: TGTGCCAGCAGTAGCGGGAGGGAGAACACAGATACGCAGTATTTT.

This chain uses TRBV28 with TRBJ2-5; D possibly corresponds to TRBD2 (6 bases). Germline CDR1 MDHEN, CDR2 SYDVKM. V lost 3 bases to trimming and J lost 4 bases, with 12 bases between them. This CDR3 contains 14 residues. In nucleotides, the CDR3 is TGTGCCAGCAGTTTCCCGGGGACTGTAGAGACCCAGTACTTC. Amino acids: CASSFPGTVETQYF. Based on the CDR3 plus reference TRBV28 and TRBJ2-5, the full variable domain is DVKVTQSSRYLVKRTGEKVFLECVQDMDHENMFWYRQDPGLGLRLIYFSYDVKMKEKGDIPEGYSVSREKKERFSLILESASTNQTSMYLCASSFPGTVETQYFGPGTRLLVL.

This chain uses TRBV19 with TRBJ1-1; D not certain. The V end was cut by 5 bases, the J end by 8 bases, with 24 bases between. The CDR3 covers 16 residues. Per germline, CDR1 LNHDA and CDR2 SQIVND (reference sequence). The CDR3: CASSPNPGEGVLEAFF. The CDR3 nucleotides read TGTGCCAGTAGTCCCAATCCCGGGGAAGGAGTCCTCGAAGCTTTCTTT.

V usage is TRBV6-1 and J usage is TRBJ2-7, with TRBD1 identical over 7 bases. This CDR3 region has 12 residues. Looked up from germline, CDR1 is MNHNS and CDR2 is SASEGT. The trim removed 6 bases at V and 5 bases at J, leaving 4 bases unmatched. CDR3 nucleotides: TGTGCCAGCAGAGACAGGGTGCACGAGCAGTACTTC. This gives the protein CASRDRVHEQYF.

The chain carries TRBV6-1 and TRBJ2-1; weak D call: TRBD1 (5 bases). V lost 5 bases, J lost 0 bases, and 11 bases lay in between. The CDR3 spans 15 residues. Per the germline V gene, CDR1 is MNHNS and CDR2 is SASEGT. The DNA of the CDR3 is TGTGCCAGCAGTATCAGGGTCAGCTCCTACAATGAGCAGTTCTTC. It is translated as CASSIRVSSYNEQFF.

In this sample, this clone turned up once. The chain links TRBV25-1 to TRBJ2-5, with 10 nucleotides matching TRBD2. J was trimmed by 4 bases and V by 6 bases; bases with no gene match: 2. This CDR3 contains 13 residues. The germline CDR1 and CDR2 sequences are MGHDK and SYGVNS. The CDR3 coding sequence is TGTGCCAGCAGATTAGCGGGGGGAGAGACCCAGTACTTC. This translates into CASRLAGGETQYF.

V gene TRBV20-1 combines with J gene TRBJ2-7; a weak D match, TRBD1 (6 bases). The CDR3 is 11 residues long. The V end was cut by 6 bases, the J end by 3 bases, with 9 bases between. Per the germline V gene, CDR1 is DFQATT and CDR2 is SNEGSKA (reference sequence). This CDR3 is CSAWDNYEQYF. The CDR3, as DNA: TGCAGTGCCTGGGACAACTACGAGCAGTACTTC.

The chain has TRBV29-1 and TRBJ1-1; D is uncertain. The germline V and J ends were trimmed by 3 bases and 1 base, with 18 bases remaining between them. The CDR3 has 16 amino acids. Germline V gene lookup returns CDR1 SQVTM and CDR2 ANQGSEA. The DNA of the CDR3 is TGCAGCGTTGATGCGGGTTGGGCAAGTGCGAACACTGAAGCTTTCTTT. Translated, it gives CSVDAGWASANTEAFF.

This chain connects TRBV27 to TRBJ2-2; D not certain. Trimming stripped 3 bases from V and 3 bases from J, with 8 bases between. Germline V gives CDR1 MNHEY, CDR2 SMNVEV (reference sequence). The CDR3 covers 14 residues. CDR3: CASSFELYTGELFF. CDR3 nucleotide sequence: TGTGCCAGCAGTTTTGAACTGTACACCGGGGAGCTGTTTTTT.

As to this clone: Its ends do not fully match the called genes, so a read error is possible. The V gene is TRBV7-9, the J gene TRBJ2-7; no definite D call. Germline V CDR1 and CDR2: SEHNR, FQNEAQ (reference sequence). This CDR3 has 14 amino acids. The CDR3 loop reads CSSSLSQSRYEQYF. The CDR3 bases are TGTTCCAGCAGTCTCTCGCAGTCTAGGTACGAGCAGTACTTC.

This clone has a handful of counts. This sequence joins TRBV10-2 and TRBJ2-7, with 10 bases identical to TRBD2. The V segment lost 6 bases and the J segment 6 bases; nucleotides outside the gene matches: 8. Germline V CDR1 and CDR2: WSHSY, SAAADI. CDR3 size: 14 residues. CDR3 coding DNA: TGCGCCAGCAGCTCAGCGGGGGGGCCTTCCGAGCAGTACTTC. It yields the protein CASSSAGGPSEQYF.

The rearrangement joins TRBV4-3 to TRBJ2-4, with 7 bases that match TRBD1. The CDR3 totals 16 residues. The V gene's germline CDR1 is LGHNA and CDR2 YSLEER. The J segment lost 4 bases and the V segment lost 0 bases, leaving 6 bases of the junction unmatched. The CDR3 coding sequence is TGCGCCAGCAGCCAAGAGGTAGCGACAGGGAAAAACATTCAGTACTTC. Its translation: CASSQEVATGKNIQYF.

This clone was counted only a few times. This chain links TRBV5-1 with TRBJ1-6; 9 positions agree with TRBD1. CDR3 length: 15 residues. V trimming: 0 bases; J trimming: 9 bases; junction bases outside the gene matches: 4. Germline V gene sequence: CDR1 SGHRS, CDR2 YFSETQ. CDR3 bases: TGCGCCAGCAGCTTGGGGACAGGGGCGCGTTCACCCCTCCACTTT. This encodes CASSLGTGARSPLHF.

The V and J genes are TRBV28 and TRBJ1-2; D unresolved. V lost 5 bases and J 8 bases, leaving 12 bases between the germline ends. The CDR3 consists of 12 residues. Looked up from germline, CDR1 is MDHEN and CDR2 is SYDVKM. CDR3 sequence reads: CASSTTSWGYTF. The CDR3 DNA sequence: TGTGCCAGCAGTACAACAAGTTGGGGCTACACCTTC.

The chain has TRBV2 and TRBJ1-5, with a possible D match to TRBD1 (5 bases). The CDR3 spans 13 residues. V lost 6 bases and J 6 bases, leaving 12 bases between the germline ends. Germline assignment: CDR1 SNHLY and CDR2 FYNNEI. CDR3 nucleotides: TGTGCCAGCAGGGGGCTTTTGGGTCAGCCCCAGCATTTT. Translating it yields CASRGLLGQPQHF.

The chain has TRBV18 and TRBJ2-5, with D hard to call. Between the trimmed V and J ends, which lost 6 bases and 0 bases, there was a span of 8 bases. From germline, CDR1 is KGHSH and CDR2 LQKENI. The CDR3 totals 13 residues. The CDR3 sequence is CASSLPDQETQYF. Written as DNA, the CDR3 is TGTGCCAGCTCGCTTCCGGACCAAGAGACCCAGTACTTC.

Only one count was recorded for this clone. This rearrangement joins TRBV7-9 to TRBJ1-2; 7 bases are a match to TRBD1. The CDR3 runs 15 residues. Losses at the gene ends were 5 bases for V and 4 bases for J; bases not matched to a gene: 10. CDR1 is SEHNR and CDR2 is FQNEAQ in the germline V gene (reference sequence). The CDR3 region is CASSQTGEIGYGYTF. In nucleotides, the CDR3 is TGTGCCAGCAGCCAAACAGGGGAGATTGGCTATGGCTACACCTTC.

The rearrangement links TRBV7-2 to TRBJ1-1; 9 bases are shared with TRBD1. With 1 base clipped from V and 5 bases from J, the junction kept 5 bases outside the gene matches. CDR1 and CDR2 from the germline V gene are SGHTA and FQGNSA. This CDR3 has 15 residues. CDR3 region: CASSLVATGGTEAFF. The DNA for the CDR3 is TGTGCCAGCAGCTTAGTGGCGACAGGGGGAACTGAAGCTTTCTTT.

This chain joins TRBV10-3 and TRBJ2-1, with D possibly being TRBD1 (6 bases). CDR1 and CDR2 (germline): ENHRY, SYGVKD. The CDR3 is made up of 16 amino acids. The germline V and J ends were trimmed by 3 bases and 5 bases, with 17 bases remaining between them. DNA of the CDR3: TGTGCCATCAGTGACCCTACAGGGACGATAGACAATGAGCAGTTCTTC. Its translation: CAISDPTGTIDNEQFF.

The chain combines TRBV2 with TRBJ2-7; 7 positions agree with TRBD2. CDR3 length: 13 residues. V shed 5 bases, J shed 4 bases, and the junction held 5 bases outside the gene matches. The germline V gene encodes CDR1 SNHLY and CDR2 FYNNEI. This chain's CDR3 is CASSSGREYEQYF. The CDR3 region has the DNA TGTGCCAGCAGTTCTGGGAGGGAGTACGAGCAGTACTTC.

This chain uses TRBV19 with TRBJ2-1, with D possibly being TRBD2 (6 bases). Trimming cost V 5 bases and J 1 base, with 15 bases left between them. The CDR3 contains 16 residues. The germline V gene encodes CDR1 LNHDA and CDR2 SQIVND (reference sequence). The DNA of the CDR3 is TGTGCCAGTAGTCCCTTAGCGGTGGGATCCTACAATGAGCAGTTCTTC. Its protein product is CASSPLAVGSYNEQFF.

This chain joins TRBV4-1 and TRBJ1-5; D not certain. The V and J ends lost 4 bases and 2 bases respectively, with 21 bases between them. This CDR3 comprises 18 residues. Germline CDR1 and CDR2: MGHRA and YSYEKL. The CDR3 protein is CASSRSASRLLGNQPQHF. The DNA of the CDR3 is TGCGCCAGCAGCCGCAGCGCGTCCCGGTTGTTGGGCAATCAGCCCCAGCATTTT.